The sequence of this T cell receptor beta chain was determined in a study of blood T cell repertoires in COVID-19. About the study: Collection of acute and convalescent COVID-19 samples took place in the United States, Italy and Spain. T cells, B-cell-depleted T cells, or PBMCs provided the cDNA or gDNA that served as material.

In the original processing: It was from reference gene primer amplification that nucleated cell counts were estimated. TCRdb's table, derived via immunoSEQ multiplex PCR, lists solely in-frame clones and lacks some. V and J calls and clone size follow that table, whereas D and trimming were derived from the DNA. The repertoire holds tens of thousands of clones, with more than 85% as singletons. The length of the CDR3 is 12 residues. Trimming stripped 7 bases from V and 3 bases from J, with 8 bases between. Germline loops: CDR1 KGHDR, CDR2 SFDVKD. The TCR was taken from a human donor in a cohort sampled during active COVID-19. V is TRBV24-1 and J is TRBJ1-1, with unresolved D. Source material: peripheral blood. In nucleotides, the CDR3 is TGTGCCACCAGGGGCTTAGACACTGAAGCTTTCTTT. This translates into CATRGLDTEAFF.